One and the same sample provided the 22 T cell receptor beta chains below, sequenced in a study of CD8 T cells in ankylosing spondylitis. TCRdb reanalysed the 5' RACE reads using MiXCR and keeps one entry per CDR3 protein. This table holds about 800,000 distinct CDR3 sequences, about 11% found once. Study-wide results and limits: What appeared characteristic of ankylosing spondylitis blood was a TCR beta motif of several highly homologous variants.

These receptors' antigens are unknown. The sample was blood, either unsorted or a sorted T cell fraction (not recorded which). All receptors come from a male donor with ankylosing spondylitis.

The chain couples TRBV5-1 to TRBJ2-7; D perhaps matches TRBD1 (5 bases). CDR1 is SGHRS, CDR2 YFSETQ, per germline. The V end lost 4 bases, the J end lost 4 bases, and 12 bases lay between the germline ends. The CDR3 has 13 amino acids. In nucleotides, the CDR3 is TGCGCCAGCAGCCACCTAGACAGTTACGAGCAGTACTTC. Protein: CASSHLDSYEQYF. The entire variable domain, with the rest obtained from reference TRBV5-1 and TRBJ2-7, is as follows: KAGVTQTPRYLIKTRGQQVTLSCSPISGHRSVSWYQQTPGQGLQFLFEYFSETQRNKGNFPGRFSGRQFSNSRSEMNVSTLELGDSALYLCASSHLDSYEQYFGPGTRLTVT.

A few counts support this clonotype. V is TRBV5-1 and J is TRBJ1-6, with D unresolved. CDR1 and CDR2 from the germline V gene are SGHRS and YFSETQ. The germline V and J ends were trimmed by 7 bases and 9 bases, with 23 bases remaining between them. The CDR3 has 16 residues. In DNA form, the CDR3 reads TGCGCCAGCCGCCCGGCAGGTCTCCCCGACGCTTCACCCCTCCACTTT. Protein product: CASRPAGLPDASPLHF.

In DNA, the CDR3 is TGTGCCAGCAGCTTGGGATATGGAGATACGCAGTATTTT. It specifies CASSLGYGDTQYF. The chain recombines TRBV5-5 with TRBJ2-3; the D is unclear. The V gene lost 0 bases and the J gene lost 5 bases, with 7 bases spanning the gap. This CDR3 is 13 amino acids long. CDR1 is SGHKS and CDR2 is YYEKEE in the germline V gene (reference sequence).

This clonotype has just a few counts. The chain links TRBV28 to TRBJ2-1; D gene uncertain. Per germline, CDR1 MDHEN and CDR2 SYDVKM. Trimming shortened V by 7 bases and J by 2 bases, and 9 bases separated the two germline ends. This CDR3 is 13 amino acids long. The CDR3: CASTRTPYNEQFF. CDR3 coding DNA: TGTGCCAGCACCCGCACCCCCTACAATGAGCAGTTCTTC.

This chain links TRBV4-2 with TRBJ1-2; a weak D match, TRBD1 (5 bases). The CDR3 has 16 residues. The V end lost 4 bases, the J end lost 3 bases, and 18 bases lay between the germline ends. Per germline, CDR1 LGHNA and CDR2 YNFKEQ. The CDR3, as DNA: TGTGCCAGCAGCCGAAGACTCACGGGGGGTGACTATGGCTACACCTTC. Translating it yields CASSRRLTGGDYGYTF.

In this sample, this clonotype turned up many times. The V gene is TRBV7-9, the J gene TRBJ1-6; D may be TRBD1 (5 bases). Germline loops: CDR1 SEHNR, CDR2 FQNEAQ (reference sequence). The CDR3 loop spans 13 amino acids. V lost 8 bases to trimming and J lost 7 bases, with 12 bases between them. The CDR3 DNA sequence: TGTGCCAGCTCGAGACAGCGAAATTCACCCCTCCACTTT. Its translation: CASSRQRNSPLHF.

This clonotype was seen many times. The chain is built from TRBV4-3 and TRBJ1-2, with no clear D. This CDR3 is 14 amino acids long. Germline CDR1 LGHNA, CDR2 YSLEER. V dropped 0 bases and J dropped 8 bases, with 13 bases sitting between them. The CDR3 DNA reads as TGCGCCAGCAGCCAAGATGGGCACCAATACGGCTACACCTTC. It encodes CASSQDGHQYGYTF.

This chain links TRBV20-1 with TRBJ2-7; D unclear. This CDR3 region has 13 residues. Germline V lookup: CDR1 DFQATT, CDR2 SNEGSKA (reference sequence). The V end lost 6 bases, the J end lost 7 bases, and 19 bases lay between the germline ends. CDR3 sequence reads: CSAPAGVLREQYF. In nucleotides, the CDR3 is TGCAGTGCCCCAGCTGGGGTGCTACGAGAGCAGTACTTC.

This clonotype occurred many times. The chain employs TRBV20-1 and TRBJ2-1; D possibly corresponds to TRBD2 (7 bases). This CDR3 comprises 15 residues. The V gene lost 3 bases and the J gene lost 7 bases, with 19 bases spanning the gap. Germline CDR1 DFQATT, CDR2 SNEGSKA (reference sequence). The CDR3: CSARTGAGRLNEQFF. The CDR3 DNA is TGCAGTGCTAGGACAGGAGCGGGGAGGTTGAATGAGCAGTTCTTC.

Ten or more counts support this clonotype. The CDR3 here is CASGLGTDYGYTF. Written as DNA, the CDR3 is TGCGCCAGCGGGTTGGGAACGGACTATGGCTACACCTTC. The J gene is TRBJ1-2, the V gene TRBV5-1; no reliable D call. Germline V gene data show CDR1 as SGHRS and CDR2 as YFSETQ. The V gene lost 7 bases and the J gene lost 3 bases, with 13 bases spanning the gap. The CDR3 extends over 13 amino acids.

This clonotype has a handful of counts. The J gene is TRBJ1-6, the V gene TRBV6-5, with D hard to call. CDR1 is MNHEY, CDR2 SVGAGI, per germline. The CDR3 sequence is 14 residues long. V lost 2 bases to trimming and J lost 10 bases, with 12 bases between them. The CDR3 region has the DNA TGTGCCAGCAGTTACCGGGGAGATGGATCACCCCTCCACTTT. Translating it yields CASSYRGDGSPLHF.

This clonotype has a handful of counts. V is TRBV24-1 and J is TRBJ1-2; weak D call: TRBD1 (6 bases). The germline gives CDR1 KGHDR, CDR2 SFDVKD. The V gene lost 5 bases and the J gene lost 0 bases, with 15 bases spanning the gap. The CDR3 extends over 16 amino acids. As DNA, the CDR3 is TGTGCCACCAGTGGCCTGCTCCAGGGGTCTAACTATGGCTACACCTTC. Translated: CATSGLLQGSNYGYTF.

V is TRBV20-1 and J is TRBJ2-7; 13 bases are a match to TRBD2. Germline CDR1 DFQATT, CDR2 SNEGSKA (reference sequence). This CDR3 has 14 residues. The V and J ends lost 6 bases and 7 bases, in that order; junction bases with no gene match: 9. The CDR3 coding sequence is TGCAGTGCGACACTAGCGGGAGGGCCTCTGGAGCAGTACTTC. Translated: CSATLAGGPLEQYF.

V is TRBV7-3 and J is TRBJ2-1, with 8 bases matching TRBD1. CDR3 length: 15 amino acids. Germline lookup yields CDR1 SGHTA and CDR2 FQGTGA. Losses at the gene ends were 6 bases for V and 0 bases for J; bases not matched to a gene: 4. The CDR3 sequence is CASRIQGGSYNEQFF. The DNA of the CDR3 is TGTGCCAGCAGGATACAGGGGGGCTCCTACAATGAGCAGTTCTTC.

This clonotype was counted ten times or more. The genes are TRBV20-1 and TRBJ1-5; D gene unclear. V was clipped by 0 bases and J by 9 bases, with 15 bases between them. The CDR3 contains 14 residues. CDR1 is DFQATT, CDR2 SNEGSKA, per germline (reference sequence). CDR3 residues: CSARERTALRPQHF. In DNA form, the CDR3 reads TGCAGTGCTAGAGAGCGAACAGCCTTGAGGCCCCAGCATTTT.

There are a few counts of this clonotype. The V and J genes are TRBV20-1 and TRBJ2-1; 7 bases match TRBD1. CDR1 is DFQATT and CDR2 is SNEGSKA in the germline V gene (reference sequence). This CDR3 comprises 11 residues. The J segment lost 6 bases and the V segment lost 6 bases, leaving 2 bases of the junction unmatched. The CDR3 sequence is CSARQGNEQFF. The CDR3 DNA reads as TGCAGTGCCCGACAGGGCAATGAGCAGTTCTTC.

This clonotype has a count of ten or more. Here the CDR3 reads CSESRPPSEAFF. For the CDR3, the DNA is TGCAGTGAAAGTCGACCTCCCTCGGAAGCTTTCTTT. The rearrangement uses TRBV20-1 and TRBJ1-1; D uncertain. From germline, CDR1 is DFQATT and CDR2 SNEGSKA (reference sequence). V dropped 7 bases and J dropped 8 bases, with 17 bases sitting between them. This CDR3 region has 12 residues.

This clonotype occurred a few times. The genes are TRBV20-1 and TRBJ2-2; 9 bases are shared with TRBD2. Trimming cost V 5 bases and J 0 bases; bases outside gene matches: 4. The germline V gene encodes CDR1 DFQATT and CDR2 SNEGSKA (reference sequence). This CDR3 region has 15 residues. CDR3: CSAGIAGANTGELFF. Written as DNA, the CDR3 is TGCAGTGCTGGTATAGCGGGAGCGAACACCGGGGAGCTGTTTTTT.

CDR3: CATSDLGGILLGEQFF. CDR3 DNA: TGTGCCACCAGTGATTTGGGGGGGATCCTTCTCGGGGAGCAGTTCTTC. V usage is TRBV24-1 and J usage is TRBJ2-1; D possibly corresponds to TRBD2 (6 bases). The V gene lost 0 bases and the J gene lost 10 bases, with 18 bases spanning the gap. Germline values: CDR1 KGHDR, CDR2 SFDVKD. The CDR3 sequence is 16 residues long.

The chain joins TRBV11-2 to TRBJ2-4; D possibly matches TRBD1 or TRBD2 (5 bases each). V dropped 5 bases and J dropped 8 bases, with 13 bases sitting between them. The CDR3 length is 13 residues. In germline, CDR1 is SGHAT, CDR2 FQNNGV. The CDR3 region has the DNA TGTGCCAGCAGCAAAACGGTGGGGGACATTCAGTACTTC. This sequence encodes CASSKTVGDIQYF.

The CDR3 DNA is TGCGCCAGCAGCCCGGGACCGCGAGCCAATGAGCAGTTCTTC. Amino acid sequence: CASSPGPRANEQFF. V and J are TRBV5-1 and TRBJ2-1; D assignment may be TRBD1 or TRBD2 (5 bases each). Deletions cut 4 bases from V and 6 bases from J, with 14 bases between. The germline V gene has CDR1 SGHRS and CDR2 YFSETQ. The CDR3 has 14 amino acids.

The V and J genes are TRBV4-3 and TRBJ1-1, with D maybe TRBD1 (5 bases). The CDR3 totals 14 residues. Trimming stripped 4 bases from V and 4 bases from J, with 13 bases between. Germline V gene lookup returns CDR1 LGHNA and CDR2 YSLEER. The CDR3 protein is CASSPDSWSTEAFF. The CDR3 DNA reads as TGCGCCAGCAGCCCCGACAGCTGGAGCACTGAAGCTTTCTTT.